This T cell receptor beta chain was profiled in a study of OX40 agonist ivuxolimab in advanced cancers. For the wider study: Ivuxolimab was an agonistic, fully human IgG2 monoclonal antibody directed against OX40 (CD134), a costimulatory receptor. Prior anti-PD-1, anti-PD-L1 or anti-CTLA-4 therapy was permitted, and 30% to 50% of dose-escalation patients had received checkpoint inhibitors. Intravenous ivuxolimab was administered to patients every 2 weeks at six dose levels: 0.01, 0.1, 0.3, 1.5, 3 and 10 mg/kg. Three dose-escalation patients achieved partial responses, one with hepatocellular carcinoma and two with cutaneous melanoma. The dose-escalation cohort was roughly 87% male with a mean age of about 58 years, ranging from roughly 20 to 80. The monotherapy dose-escalation portion (N ≈ 52 patients) of the phase I ivuxolimab trial is reported in the paper. Among the roughly 52 dose-escalation patients, roughly 20 had hepatocellular carcinoma, roughly 15 melanoma, 9 renal cell carcinoma and 9 head and neck cancer. Peripheral TCRbeta sequencing was intended to test whether TCR sequence diversity was altered and clonal T-cell expansion was caused by ivuxolimab.

As concerns this clone: Its recognized antigen is unknown. Per-base quality was not reported, and no clone a single base away is much larger than it.

Genomic DNA was isolated from the sorted cells so that the TCRbeta CDR3 region could be sequenced. TCRbeta CDR3 regions were sequenced using the immunoSEQ Assay. Imported from immuneACCESS, the table was reduced by TCRdb to in-frame sequences with V and J called. These copies leave out some clones; in studies compared against another copy, an unresolved V gene accounts for under half, and the cause of the remainder is not known. The sample contains fewer than 100,000 clones, under 85% of them found a single time. Around 0.45% of the sample is taken by the ten largest. The trial excluded patients who had a history of autoimmune disease or who were on systemic immunosuppression. In every dose cohort, peripheral blood was drawn for TCR sequencing at baseline, cycle 4 day 1, and cycle 7 day 1. Samples were obtained from an open-label, multicenter, first-in-human phase I dose-escalation trial of ivuxolimab. Adults with locally advanced or metastatic head and neck squamous cell, hepatocellular, melanoma or renal cell carcinoma were enrolled in the trial. CD4+ and CD8+ T cells were sorted separately from peripheral blood before TCR sequencing.

The CDR3 goes from the cysteine to the phenylalanine over 14 residues. The CDR3 DNA has 42 bases and is translated from base 1. Via the germline V gene (reference sequence), CDR1 is MNHEY and CDR2 SMNVEV. Unmatched junction bases come to 10, with V trimmed by 8 bases and J by 6 bases. What the authors observed across the whole study: Clonal expansion of both CD4+ and CD8+ blood T cells was observed from baseline to week 6 at doses 0.1 to 3.0 mg/kg. Antigen specificity was not determined for the clonally expanded peripheral T cells. After ivuxolimab, CD8+ T cells had more expanded clones than CD4+ T cells on average. In partial responders in the 0.1-3.0 mg/kg groups, normalized peripheral clonal expansion was found to be among the lowest, especially among CD8+ T cells. Low levels of normalized T-cell clonal expansion were also seen in some patients who did not respond.

Sequences were derived from CD4+ or CD8+ T cells sorted from blood, sampled in a trial of the OX40 agonist ivuxolimab. This chain is built from TRBV27 and TRBJ2-7; 10 central bases correspond to TRBD1. This receptor was taken from an adult with an advanced solid tumor such as melanoma, head and neck, liver or kidney cancer. The sequenced DNA: TGTGCCAGCGGAGCCGGGACAGGGGTAGGCGAGCAGTACTTC. It codes for CASGAGTGVGEQYF.